A selection of T cell receptor beta chains follows, all from one sample in a study of cytomegalovirus exposure and HLA in healthy donors. The repertoire was sequenced with immunoSEQ multiplex PCR; TCRdb's copy has only in-frame clones and lacks some. This sample has 120,000 or so clones; around two thirds occur once, and the top ten carry 8% to 9%. Specimen: PBMCs. Receptors originate from a woman in her thirties or forties in good health and CMV-seropositive. Each CDR3 is given with its conserved first and last residue. A D gene is named only where the DNA matches it firmly. Clone size is stated in some rows and not others, as once, few, many or a class when expanded.

V gene	D gene	clone size	J gene	CDR3 DNA	CDR3 protein
TRBV5-4	TRBD1	NA	TRBJ1-5	TGTGCCAGCAGCTTGACAGGGGTCAGCAATCAGCCCCAGCATTTT	CASSLTGVSNQPQHF
TRBV11-2	NA	NA	TRBJ1-2	TGTGCCAGCAGCTTTACATTTGCGGATGGCTACACCTTC	CASSFTFADGYTF
TRBV28	TRBD1	NA	TRBJ1-4	TGTGCCAGCAGACGACAGGGGGCGGGGGGTATTAATGAAAAACTGTTTTTT	CASRRQGAGGINEKLFF
TRBV29-1	TRBD2	NA	TRBJ2-1	TGCAGCGCTGGCCGGACTAGCTACAATGAGCAGTTCTTC	CSAGRTSYNEQFF
TRBV28	NA	NA	TRBJ1-4	TGTGCCAGCACGCAGACAGTGACTAATGAAAAACTGTTTTTT	CASTQTVTNEKLFF
TRBV6-5	NA	NA	TRBJ2-5	TGTGCCAGCAGTTGGGGGCCCCGAGGGCAAGAGACCCAGTACTTC	CASSWGPRGQETQYF
TRBV29-1	NA	few	TRBJ2-7	TGCAGCGTTGAAACTAGCCCCTACGAGCAGTACTTC	CSVETSPYEQYF
TRBV27	NA	NA	TRBJ2-3	TGTGCCAGCAGTTTGGGACTAAGGGGGGACGGGCAGTATTTT	CASSLGLRGDGQYF
TRBV10-3	TRBD1	few	TRBJ2-5	TGTGCCATATCAACGTCCGGGACAGGGGGCAAAGAGACCCAGTACTTC	CAISTSGTGGKETQYF
TRBV11-3	TRBD1	NA	TRBJ1-3	TGTGCCAGCAGCGGCGCAAGGACAGGGAGCTCTGGAAACACCATATATTTT	CASSGARTGSSGNTIYF
TRBV5-1	TRBD2	NA	TRBJ2-4	TGCGCCAGCAGCTTGAGCGGGGACGAAATCGGAGGCATTCAGTACTTC	CASSLSGDEIGGIQYF
TRBV5-4	NA	NA	TRBJ2-7	TGTGCCAGCAGCTCTCAGGAAGGGGCCGAGCAGTACTTC	CASSSQEGAEQYF
TRBV4-2	TRBD1	NA	TRBJ2-7	TGTGCCAGCAGCCAAGGGGTTGGGGGCTCAGGGGGCGAGCAGTACTTC	CASSQGVGGSGGEQYF
TRBV7-9	NA	NA	TRBJ1-4	TGTGCCAGCTGGGGTGGTGGCACAGGCATACGGGCTAATGAAAAACTGTTTTTT	CASWGGGTGIRANEKLFF
TRBV7-2	NA	NA	TRBJ1-6	TGTGCCAGCAGCGGCAGGGATTCACCCCTCCACTTT	CASSGRDSPLHF
TRBV6-1	TRBD1	few	TRBJ1-5	TGTGCCAGCACCTCATACAGGGGCAGCAATCAGCCCCAGCATTTT	CASTSYRGSNQPQHF
TRBV6-4	TRBD2	medium-sized	TRBJ2-3	TGTGCCAGCAGTGACAGGGCTAGCGGGGACACAGATACGCAGTATTTT	CASSDRASGDTDTQYF
TRBV7-9	TRBD1	NA	TRBJ2-7	TGTGCCAGCAGCTTAACCCTGGGACAGACCTACGAGCAGTACTTC	CASSLTLGQTYEQYF
TRBV27	NA	NA	TRBJ2-2	TGTGCCAGCAGTGCCCAGACAGACACCGGGGAGCTGTTTTTT	CASSAQTDTGELFF
TRBV7-8	TRBD2	NA	TRBJ2-7	TGTGCCAGCAGCTTAGGCGGGGGGACAAACACCTACGAGCAGTACTTC	CASSLGGGTNTYEQYF
TRBV5-1	TRBD1	few	TRBJ1-1	TGCGCCAGCAGCGAGGGACAGGGGGCGGCTTTCTTT	CASSEGQGAAFF
TRBV5-1	NA	NA	TRBJ1-3	TGCGCCAGCAGCGTCGGCTCTGGAAACACCATATATTTT	CASSVGSGNTIYF
TRBV2	TRBD1	NA	TRBJ1-2	TGTGCCAGTTCAACCACAACAGGGGGCTGCGGCTACACCTTC	CASSTTTGGCGYTF